This T cell receptor (beta chain) was identified in a study of T cells after yellow fever vaccination. Each CDR3 protein gets one entry after TCRdb re-called the 5' RACE reads with MiXCR. The repertoire holds just under 600,000 distinct CDR3 sequences, 13% seen once, with roughly an eighth in the top ten. The CDR3 sequence is 16 residues long. V lost 1 base to trimming and J lost 5 bases; unmatched junction nucleotides: 3. Germline values: CDR1 SGHAT, CDR2 FQNNGV. This sequence joins TRBV11-2 and TRBJ2-2; 11 bases align to TRBD2. This TCR was sampled from a young man who received the YFV17D yellow fever vaccine. The specimen comprised PBMCs, sampled on the day of the yellow fever booster vaccination. DNA for the CDR3: TGTGCCAGCAGCTTAGGAACTAGCGGGAGAACCGGGGAGCTGTTTTTT. Translation: CASSLGTSGRTGELFF.